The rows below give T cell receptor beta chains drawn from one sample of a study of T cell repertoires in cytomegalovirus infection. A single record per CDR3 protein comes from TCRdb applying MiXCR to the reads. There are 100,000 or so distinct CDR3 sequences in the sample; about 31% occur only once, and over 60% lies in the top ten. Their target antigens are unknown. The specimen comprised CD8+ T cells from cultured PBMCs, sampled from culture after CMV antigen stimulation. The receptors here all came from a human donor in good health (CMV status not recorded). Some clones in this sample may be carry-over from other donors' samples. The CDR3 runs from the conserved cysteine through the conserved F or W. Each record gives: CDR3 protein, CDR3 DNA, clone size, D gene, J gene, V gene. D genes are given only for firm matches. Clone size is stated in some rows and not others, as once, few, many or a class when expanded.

CASRTGGNGYTF TGTGCCAGCAGGACAGGGGGGAATGGCTACACCTTC - TRBD1 TRBJ1-2 TRBV27
CAISQLAGGQETQYF TGTGCCATCAGCCAACTAGCGGGGGGGCAAGAGACCCAGTACTTC - TRBD2 TRBJ2-5 TRBV10-3
CASSFGTGDEQYF TGTGCCAGCAGCTTCGGGACAGGGGACGAGCAGTACTTC - TRBD1 TRBJ2-7 TRBV5-6
CASSLVGAGDEQFF TGTGCCAGCAGCTTAGTAGGCGCCGGGGATGAGCAGTTCTTC many - TRBJ2-1 TRBV7-8
CASSVDDEQFF TGTGCCAGCAGCGTAGACGATGAGCAGTTCTTC few - TRBJ2-1 TRBV9
CASSSPGTGSSYEQYF TGTGCCAGCAGTTCCCCCGGGACAGGGAGCTCCTACGAGCAGTACTTC - TRBD1 TRBJ2-7 TRBV28
CASSLDPLGNTGELFF TGTGCCAGCAGCTTAGATCCGCTGGGTAACACCGGGGAGCTGTTTTTT few - TRBJ2-2 TRBV11-2
CASSTRGQDEQYF TGTGCCAGCAGCACTCGGGGGCAGGACGAGCAGTACTTC - - TRBJ2-7 TRBV7-9
CASSSPGTATYEQYF TGTGCCAGCAGCTCTCCCGGGACAGCAACCTACGAGCAGTACTTC - TRBD1 TRBJ2-7 TRBV7-1
CASSLAAGDQPQHF TGTGCCAGCAGTTTAGCGGCAGGGGATCAGCCCCAGCATTTT few - TRBJ1-5 TRBV12-3/TRBV12-4
CASSPPVGGANTEAFF TGTGCCAGCAGCCCGCCCGTGGGGGGGGCGAACACTGAAGCTTTCTTT - - TRBJ1-1 TRBV7-6
CASRPTSGGQETQYF TGTGCCAGCAGGCCGACTAGCGGGGGGCAAGAGACCCAGTACTTC - TRBD2 TRBJ2-5 TRBV2
CASMQGPEQYF TGTGCCAGCATGCAGGGTCCCGAGCAGTACTTC - - TRBJ2-7 TRBV19